The entry below describes one T cell receptor (beta chain). The data belong to a study of technical replicates of blood from a handful of donors. Produced via immunoSEQ multiplex PCR; TCRdb's table is partial and in-frame only. The repertoire consists of just over 95,000 clones, with 90% to 97% occurring once and the leading ten covering less than 0.25%. Trimming took off 0 bases at V and 1 base at J, with 6 bases between the two ends. The CDR3 loop spans 14 amino acids. CDR1 is MNHEY and CDR2 is SVGAGI in the germline V gene. The chain recombines TRBV6-5 with TRBJ1-1, with D unresolved. The TCR sequence derives from a human donor in good health. The specimen sequenced was T cells isolated from PBMCs. The CDR3: CASSYSPRNTEAFF. CDR3 in DNA: TGTGCCAGCAGTTACTCACCCAGGAACACTGAAGCTTTCTTT.